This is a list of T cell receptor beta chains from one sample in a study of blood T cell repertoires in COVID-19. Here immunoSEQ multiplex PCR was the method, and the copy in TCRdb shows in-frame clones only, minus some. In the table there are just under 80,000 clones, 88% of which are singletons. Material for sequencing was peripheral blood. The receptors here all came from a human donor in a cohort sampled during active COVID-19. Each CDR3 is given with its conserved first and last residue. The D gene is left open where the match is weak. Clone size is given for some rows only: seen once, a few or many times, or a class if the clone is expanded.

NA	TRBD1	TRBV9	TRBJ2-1	TGTGCCAGCTCCGGGACAGGGGTTGACGGCTCCTACAATGAGCAGTTCTTC	CASSGTGVDGSYNEQFF
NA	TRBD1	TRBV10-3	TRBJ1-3	TGTGCCATCAGTGAGTCAGTGGACAGGGGGTCTGGAAACACCATATATTTT	CAISESVDRGSGNTIYF
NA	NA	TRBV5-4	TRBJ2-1	TGTGCCAGCAGCTTGGGGGGCCGTATTAGTTACAATGAGCAGTTCTTC	CASSLGGRISYNEQFF
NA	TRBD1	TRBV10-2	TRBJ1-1	TGCGCCAGCAGTCGCATATCGACAGGGTTGAACACTGAAGCTTTCTTT	CASSRISTGLNTEAFF
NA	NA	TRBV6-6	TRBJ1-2	TGTGCCAGCAGCCGGGTCGAGGATGGCTACACCTTC	CASSRVEDGYTF
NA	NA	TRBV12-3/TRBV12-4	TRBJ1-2	TGTGCCAGCAGTTATGGCGGGAACTATGGCTACACCTTC	CASSYGGNYGYTF
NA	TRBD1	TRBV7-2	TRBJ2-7	TGTGCCAGCAGCCTGGACAGGGGTCCGTGGGAGCAGTACTTC	CASSLDRGPWEQYF
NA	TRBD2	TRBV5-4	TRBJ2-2	TGTGCCAGCAGCTTGGGGCTAGCGGCCGGGGAGCTGTTTTTT	CASSLGLAAGELFF
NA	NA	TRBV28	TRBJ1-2	TGTGCCAGCAGTTTAGACAGTAACTATGGCTACACCTTC	CASSLDSNYGYTF
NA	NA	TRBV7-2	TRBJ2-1	TGTGCCAGCAGCTTAGTTCTGGGAGCGAACAATGAGCAGTTCTTC	CASSLVLGANNEQFF
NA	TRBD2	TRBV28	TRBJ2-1	TGTGCCAGCAGCAAAGGGCTCCCCGGGACTAGCGGGAGAAACAATGAGCAGTTCTTC	CASSKGLPGTSGRNNEQFF
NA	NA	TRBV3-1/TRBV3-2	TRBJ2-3	TGTGCCAGCAGCCAAGATCGTGGGGGGATGACAGATACGCAGTATTTT	CASSQDRGGMTDTQYF
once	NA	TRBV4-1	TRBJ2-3	TGCGCCAGCAGCCAAGATGAGGAGCGGGCGACCACAGATACGCAGTATTTT	CASSQDEERATTDTQYF
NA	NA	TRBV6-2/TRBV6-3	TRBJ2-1	TGTGCCAGCAGTTACTCTGGACAGCTATACAAAGATGAGCAGTTCTTC	CASSYSGQLYKDEQFF
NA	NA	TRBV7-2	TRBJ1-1	TGTGCCAGCAGCTTGAGGATGAACACTGAAGCTTTCTTT	CASSLRMNTEAFF
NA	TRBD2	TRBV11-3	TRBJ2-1	TGTGCCAGCAGCCCCAGCGGGGAATCCTACAATGAGCAGTTCTTC	CASSPSGESYNEQFF
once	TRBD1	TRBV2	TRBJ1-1	TGTGCCAGCAGCCAAACACAGGGGGTAGGTACTGAAGCTTTCTTT	CASSQTQGVGTEAFF
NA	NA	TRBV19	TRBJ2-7	TGTGCCAGTAGTATAGCCCCCCGAGGGGAGCAGTACTTC	CASSIAPRGEQYF
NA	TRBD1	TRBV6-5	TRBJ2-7	TGTGCCAGCGGGCCTGGGGACAGGGTTTGGGAGGGGCAGTACTTC	CASGPGDRVWEGQYF
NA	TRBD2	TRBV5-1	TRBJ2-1	TGCGCCAGCAGCAGTACTAGCGGGGGGGCGTATGAGCAGTTCTTC	CASSSTSGGAYEQFF
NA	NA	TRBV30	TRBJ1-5	TGTGCCTGGACAGGGAATAGCAATCAGCCCCAGCATTTT	CAWTGNSNQPQHF
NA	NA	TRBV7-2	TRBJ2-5	TGTGCCAGCAGCTTAGGGTACGGAGAGACCCAGTACTTC	CASSLGYGETQYF
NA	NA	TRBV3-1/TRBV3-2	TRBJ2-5	TGTGCCAGCAGGAGACCGGGGAACGGCGAGACCCAGTACTTC	CASRRPGNGETQYF
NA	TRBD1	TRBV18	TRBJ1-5	TGTGCCAGCTCACCGGGACAGGGGAAGCTCTGGCCCCAGCATTTT	CASSPGQGKLWPQHF
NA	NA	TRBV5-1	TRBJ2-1	TGCGCCAGCAGTCCCGGGTCCTACAATGAGCAGTTCTTC	CASSPGSYNEQFF
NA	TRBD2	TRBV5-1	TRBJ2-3	TGCGCCAGCAGCTTGTACGGTAGCGGGGGGGCCAATACGCAGTATTTT	CASSLYGSGGANTQYF
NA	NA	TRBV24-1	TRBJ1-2	TGTGCCACCAGTGACTCAAGCCTCTCCGGCTATGGCTACACCTTC	CATSDSSLSGYGYTF
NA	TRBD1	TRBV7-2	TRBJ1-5	TGTGCCAGCAGACCAGGACAGGGCAGCAATCAGCCCCAGCATTTT	CASRPGQGSNQPQHF
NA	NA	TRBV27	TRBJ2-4	TGTGCCAGCAGCTCAGGGGTGGGAAACATTCAGTACTTC	CASSSGVGNIQYF
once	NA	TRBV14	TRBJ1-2	TGTGCCAGCAGCCCGCAAGGAAAGGGGGATATTGGCTACACCTTC	CASSPQGKGDIGYTF
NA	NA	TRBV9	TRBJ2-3	TGTGCCAGCAGCGAGGGGGACCCTAGCACAGATACGCAGTATTTT	CASSEGDPSTDTQYF
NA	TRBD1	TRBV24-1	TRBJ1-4	TGTGCCACCAGTGACCCGGGACAGGGGGGTGAAAAACTGTTTTTT	CATSDPGQGGEKLFF
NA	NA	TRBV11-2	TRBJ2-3	TGTGCCAGCAGCTTAGGTAGTAGCGGCACAGATACGCAGTATTTT	CASSLGSSGTDTQYF
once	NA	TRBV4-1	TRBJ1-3	TGCGCCAGCAGCCATTACGTTTTACACAGCTCTGGAAACACCATATATTTT	CASSHYVLHSSGNTIYF
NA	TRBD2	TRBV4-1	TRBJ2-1	TGCGCCAGCAGCCCAGGGACTAGCGGAACCTACAGTGAGCAGTTCTTC	CASSPGTSGTYSEQFF
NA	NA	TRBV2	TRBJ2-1	TGTGCCAGCTCGGGGGTAAGCTCCTACAATGAGCAGTTCTTC	CASSGVSSYNEQFF
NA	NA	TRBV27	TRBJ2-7	TGTGCCAGCAATCCGGAGGGGGCGAGATCCTACGAGCAGTACTTC	CASNPEGARSYEQYF